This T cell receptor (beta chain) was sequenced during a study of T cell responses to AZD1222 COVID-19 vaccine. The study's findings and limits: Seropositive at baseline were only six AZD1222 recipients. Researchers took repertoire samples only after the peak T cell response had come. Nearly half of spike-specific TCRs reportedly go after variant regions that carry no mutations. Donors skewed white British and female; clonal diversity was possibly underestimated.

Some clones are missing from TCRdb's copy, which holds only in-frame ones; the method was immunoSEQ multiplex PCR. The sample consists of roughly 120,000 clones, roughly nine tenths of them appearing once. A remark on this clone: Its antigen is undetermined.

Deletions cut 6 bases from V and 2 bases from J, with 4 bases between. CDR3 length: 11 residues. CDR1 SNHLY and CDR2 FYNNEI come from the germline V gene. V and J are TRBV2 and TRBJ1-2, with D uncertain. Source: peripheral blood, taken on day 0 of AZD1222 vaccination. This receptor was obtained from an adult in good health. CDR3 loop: CASSSNYGYTF. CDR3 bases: TGTGCCAGCAGCTCAAACTATGGCTACACCTTC.